The entry below describes one TCR beta chain. What it binds is unknown. The authors ran a second PCR of roughly 6 to 12 cycles using a sample-barcoded 5' primer and a J-beta primer mix. All cDNA molecules were each tagged by a template-switch adaptor with 12 random nucleotides. TCRdb called the 5' RACE reads again in MiXCR, with one record for every CDR3 protein. The table shows 1.5 million to 2 million distinct CDR3 sequences, with approximately 30% occurring only once. These data come from a study of blood T cells in healthy people across ages. Study results and limitations: More naive CD4+ cells and higher diversity marked long-lived donors relative to aged donors.

This CDR3 is 14 amino acids long. Germline CDR1 SGHDN, CDR2 FVKESK. The V end was cut by 0 bases, the J end by 4 bases, with 7 bases between. Source material: blood. The sequence derives from a woman under 40 in good health. The rearrangement joins TRBV14 to TRBJ1-3; D unresolved. The CDR3 DNA is TGTGCCAGCAGCCAAGATCCGCGGGGAAACACCATATATTTT. Translating gives CASSQDPRGNTIYF.